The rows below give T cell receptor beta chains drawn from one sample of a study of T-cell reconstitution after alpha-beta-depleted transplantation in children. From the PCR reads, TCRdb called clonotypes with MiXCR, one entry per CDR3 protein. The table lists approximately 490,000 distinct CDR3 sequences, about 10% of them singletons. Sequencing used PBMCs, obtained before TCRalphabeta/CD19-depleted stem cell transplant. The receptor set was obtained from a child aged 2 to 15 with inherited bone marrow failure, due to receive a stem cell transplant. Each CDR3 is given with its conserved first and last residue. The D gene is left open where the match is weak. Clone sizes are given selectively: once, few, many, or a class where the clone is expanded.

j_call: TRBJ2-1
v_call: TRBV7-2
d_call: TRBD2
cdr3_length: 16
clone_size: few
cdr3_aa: CASSILGGLDYNEQFF
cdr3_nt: TGTGCCAGCAGCATTTTAGGGGGACTAGATTACAATGAGCAGTTCTTC

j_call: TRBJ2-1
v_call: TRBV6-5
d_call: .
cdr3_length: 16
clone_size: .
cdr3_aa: CASSYSPESPYNEQFF
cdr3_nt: TGTGCCAGCAGTTACTCCCCGGAATCCCCCTACAATGAGCAGTTCTTC

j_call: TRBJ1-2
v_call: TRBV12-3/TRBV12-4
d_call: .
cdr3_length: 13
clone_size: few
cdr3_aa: CASSLMAGNGYTF
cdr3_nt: TGTGCCAGCAGTCTTATGGCCGGAAATGGCTACACCTTC

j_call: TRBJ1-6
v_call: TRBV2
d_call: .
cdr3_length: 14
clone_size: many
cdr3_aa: CASSEDSRNSPLHF
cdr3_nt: TGTGCCAGCAGTGAAGATTCGAGGAATTCACCCCTCCACTTT

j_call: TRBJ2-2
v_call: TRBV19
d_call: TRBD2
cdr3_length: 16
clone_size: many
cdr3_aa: CASKRSGRGFLGELFF
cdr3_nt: TGTGCCAGTAAACGAAGCGGGAGGGGCTTTCTCGGGGAGCTGTTTTTT

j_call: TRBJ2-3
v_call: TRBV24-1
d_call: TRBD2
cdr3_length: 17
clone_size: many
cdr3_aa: CATSDLPAGAVADTQYF
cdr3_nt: TGTGCCACCAGTGATTTGCCGGCGGGAGCGGTCGCAGATACGCAGTATTTT

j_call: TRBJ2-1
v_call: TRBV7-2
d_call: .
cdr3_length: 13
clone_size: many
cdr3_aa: CASSPGLRNEQFF
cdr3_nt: TGTGCCAGCAGCCCGGGACTCCGGAATGAGCAGTTCTTC

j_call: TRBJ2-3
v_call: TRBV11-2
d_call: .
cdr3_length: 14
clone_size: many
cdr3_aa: CASSSPRGADTQYF
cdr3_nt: TGTGCCAGCAGCTCCCCCAGGGGTGCAGATACGCAGTATTTT

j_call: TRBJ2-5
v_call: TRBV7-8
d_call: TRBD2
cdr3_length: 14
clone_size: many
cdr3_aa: CASSSTSAQETQYF
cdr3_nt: TGTGCCAGCAGCTCGACTAGCGCTCAAGAGACCCAGTACTTC

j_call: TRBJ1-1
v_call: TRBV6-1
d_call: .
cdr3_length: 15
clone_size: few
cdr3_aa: CASMPQLLTGTEAFF
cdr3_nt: TGTGCCAGTATGCCTCAATTATTAACAGGGACTGAAGCTTTCTTT

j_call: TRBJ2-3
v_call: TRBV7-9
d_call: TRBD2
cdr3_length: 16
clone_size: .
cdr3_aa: CASSTIAGVGADTQYF
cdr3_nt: TGTGCCAGCAGCACCATAGCGGGAGTCGGGGCAGATACGCAGTATTTT

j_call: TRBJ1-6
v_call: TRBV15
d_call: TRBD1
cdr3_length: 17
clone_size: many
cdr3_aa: CATSRDQRDRDNSPLHF
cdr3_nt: TGTGCCACCAGCAGAGATCAACGGGACAGGGATAATTCACCCCTCCACTTT

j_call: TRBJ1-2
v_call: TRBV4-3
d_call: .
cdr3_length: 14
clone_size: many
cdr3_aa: CASSQDRAGQGYTF
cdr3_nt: TGCGCCAGCAGCCAAGATCGGGCGGGGCAAGGCTACACCTTC

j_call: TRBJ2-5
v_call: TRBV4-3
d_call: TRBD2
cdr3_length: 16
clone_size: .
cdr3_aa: CASSTTSGIGGETQYF
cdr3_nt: TGCGCCAGCAGCACAACTAGCGGGATCGGGGGAGAGACCCAGTACTTC

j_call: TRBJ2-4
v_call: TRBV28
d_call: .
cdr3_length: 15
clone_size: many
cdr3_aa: CASSPWLGTKNIQYF
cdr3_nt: TGTGCCAGCAGCCCGTGGTTGGGAACCAAAAACATTCAGTACTTC

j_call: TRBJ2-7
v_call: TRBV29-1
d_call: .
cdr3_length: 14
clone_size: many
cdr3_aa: CSVFIIGQTYEQYF
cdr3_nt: TGCAGCGTTTTTATTATCGGACAAACTTACGAGCAGTACTTC

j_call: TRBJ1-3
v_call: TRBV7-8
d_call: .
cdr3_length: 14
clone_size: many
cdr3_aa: CASSGTVHGDTIYF
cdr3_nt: TGTGCCAGCAGCGGTACAGTGCATGGGGACACCATATATTTT

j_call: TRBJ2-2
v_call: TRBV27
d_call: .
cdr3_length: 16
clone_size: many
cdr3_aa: CAIGDSPARLTGELFF
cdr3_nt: TGTGCCATCGGAGACAGCCCCGCACGGTTGACCGGGGAGCTGTTTTTT

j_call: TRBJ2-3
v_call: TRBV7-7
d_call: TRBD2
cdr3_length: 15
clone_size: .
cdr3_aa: CASSPRTSLADTQYF
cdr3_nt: TGTGCCAGCAGCCCCCGGACTAGTTTGGCAGATACGCAGTATTTT

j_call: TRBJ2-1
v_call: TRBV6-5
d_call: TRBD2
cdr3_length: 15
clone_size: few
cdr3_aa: CASSYSSGTYNEQFF
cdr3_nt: TGTGCCAGCAGTTACTCTAGCGGGACGTACAATGAGCAGTTCTTC

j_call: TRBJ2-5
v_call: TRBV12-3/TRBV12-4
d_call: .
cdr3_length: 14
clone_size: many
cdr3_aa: CASSITEEGETQYF
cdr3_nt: TGTGCCAGCAGTATAACAGAGGAAGGAGAGACCCAGTACTTC

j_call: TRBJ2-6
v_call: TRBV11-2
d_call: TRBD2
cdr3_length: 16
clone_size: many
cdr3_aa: CASRLAGGTGANVLTF
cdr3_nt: TGTGCCAGCAGACTAGCGGGAGGGACCGGGGCCAACGTCCTGACTTTC

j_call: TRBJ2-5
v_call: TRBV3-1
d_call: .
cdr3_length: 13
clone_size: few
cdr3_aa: CASSQAGAETQYF
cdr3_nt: TGTGCCAGCAGCCAAGCGGGAGCAGAGACCCAGTACTTC

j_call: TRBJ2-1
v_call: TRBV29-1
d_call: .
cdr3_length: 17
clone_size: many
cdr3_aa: CSVERPGQTISYNEQFF
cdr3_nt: TGCAGCGTTGAAAGACCGGGACAAACCATATCCTACAATGAGCAGTTCTTC

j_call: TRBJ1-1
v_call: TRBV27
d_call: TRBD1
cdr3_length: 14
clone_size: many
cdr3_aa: CASSPQGAHTEAFF
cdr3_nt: TGTGCCAGCAGTCCACAGGGGGCGCACACTGAAGCTTTCTTT

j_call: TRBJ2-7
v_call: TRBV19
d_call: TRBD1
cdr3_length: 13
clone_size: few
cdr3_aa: CASRDRAHHEQYF
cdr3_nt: TGTGCCAGTAGGGACAGGGCCCACCACGAGCAGTACTTC

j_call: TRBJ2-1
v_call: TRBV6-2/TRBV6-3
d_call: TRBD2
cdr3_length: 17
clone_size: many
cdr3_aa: CASSRRTSGRGGNEQFF
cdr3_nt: TGTGCCAGCAGTCGCCGGACTAGCGGGAGGGGCGGCAATGAGCAGTTCTTC

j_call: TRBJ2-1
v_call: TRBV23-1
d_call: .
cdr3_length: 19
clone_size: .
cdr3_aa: CASSRRQVPWGLPYNEQFF
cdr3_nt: TGCGCCAGCAGTCGGCGGCAGGTGCCATGGGGCCTCCCCTACAATGAGCAGTTCTTC

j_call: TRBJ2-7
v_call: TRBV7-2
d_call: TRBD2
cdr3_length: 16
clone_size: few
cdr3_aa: CASSRGALAGSYEQYF
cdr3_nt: TGTGCCAGCAGCCGGGGGGCACTAGCGGGGTCCTACGAGCAGTACTTC

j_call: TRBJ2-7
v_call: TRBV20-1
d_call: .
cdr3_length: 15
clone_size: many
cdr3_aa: CSARPPSGPLYEQYF
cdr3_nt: TGCAGTGCTAGACCCCCCAGCGGGCCCCTATACGAGCAGTACTTC

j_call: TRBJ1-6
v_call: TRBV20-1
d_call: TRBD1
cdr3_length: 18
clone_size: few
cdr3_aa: CSAREWGTGEYTAKPLHF
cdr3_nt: TGCAGTGCTAGAGAGTGGGGGACAGGCGAATATACGGCCAAACCCCTCCACTTT

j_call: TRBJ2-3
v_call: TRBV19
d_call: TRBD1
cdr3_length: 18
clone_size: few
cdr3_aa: CASSFIALGQANTDTQYF
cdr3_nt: TGTGCCAGTAGCTTCATCGCCCTGGGACAGGCGAACACAGATACGCAGTATTTT

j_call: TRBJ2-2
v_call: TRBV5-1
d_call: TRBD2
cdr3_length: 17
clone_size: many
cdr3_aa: CASSWGLAGVHTGELFF
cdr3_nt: TGCGCCAGCAGCTGGGGACTAGCGGGAGTACACACCGGGGAGCTGTTTTTT

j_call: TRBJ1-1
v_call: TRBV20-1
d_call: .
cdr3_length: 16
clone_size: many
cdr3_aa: CSARDPFGDANTEAFF
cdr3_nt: TGCAGTGCTAGGGACCCTTTTGGGGATGCGAACACTGAAGCTTTCTTT

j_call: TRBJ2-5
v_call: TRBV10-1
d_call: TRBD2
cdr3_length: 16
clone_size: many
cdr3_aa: CASSEGLALDKETQYF
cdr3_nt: TGCGCCAGCAGTGAGGGACTAGCGTTGGATAAAGAGACCCAGTACTTC

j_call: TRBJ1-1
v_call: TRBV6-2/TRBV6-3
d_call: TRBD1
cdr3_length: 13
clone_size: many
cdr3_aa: CASRDSLNTEAFF
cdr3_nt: TGTGCCAGCCGGGACAGCCTGAACACTGAAGCTTTCTTT

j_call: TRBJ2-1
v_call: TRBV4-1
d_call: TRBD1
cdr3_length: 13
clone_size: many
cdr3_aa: CASSQPQGDGQFF
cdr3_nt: TGCGCCAGCAGCCAACCACAGGGGGACGGGCAGTTCTTC

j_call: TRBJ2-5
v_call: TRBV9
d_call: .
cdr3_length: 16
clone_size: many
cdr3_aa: CASSVTPDRREETQYF
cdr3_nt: TGTGCCAGCAGCGTTACGCCGGACAGGAGGGAAGAGACCCAGTACTTC

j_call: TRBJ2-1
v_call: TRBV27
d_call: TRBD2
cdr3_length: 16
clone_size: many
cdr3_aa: CASSLSLAGGPNEQFF
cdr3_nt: TGTGCCAGCAGCTTATCTCTAGCGGGAGGGCCGAATGAGCAGTTCTTC

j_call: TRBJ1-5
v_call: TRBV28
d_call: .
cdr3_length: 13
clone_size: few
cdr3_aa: CASGQHPNQPQHF
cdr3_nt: TGTGCCAGTGGACAGCACCCAAATCAGCCCCAGCATTTT

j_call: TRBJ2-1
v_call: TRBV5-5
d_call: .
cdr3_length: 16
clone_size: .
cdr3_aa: CASSISGYSSYNEQFF
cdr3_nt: TGTGCCAGCAGCATAAGCGGCTACAGCTCCTACAATGAGCAGTTCTTC

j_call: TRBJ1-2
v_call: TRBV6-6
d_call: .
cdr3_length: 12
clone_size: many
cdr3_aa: CASSYLGGGYTF
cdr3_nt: TGTGCCAGCAGTTATCTGGGGGGAGGCTACACCTTC

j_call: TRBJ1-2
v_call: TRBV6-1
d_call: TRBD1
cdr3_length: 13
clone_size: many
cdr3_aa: CASSLGQAGGYTF
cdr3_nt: TGTGCCAGCAGCCTGGGACAGGCTGGCGGCTACACCTTC